Each of the 16 T cell receptor beta chains below was sequenced from the same sample in a study of T cell responses to AZD1222 COVID-19 vaccine. Assay used: immunoSEQ multiplex PCR; TCRdb lists only in-frame clones, some missing. Altogether around 150,000 clones are present, 90% being singletons, with the ten largest covering approximately 3.6%. The source material was peripheral blood, sampled on day 0 of AZD1222 vaccination. Every receptor here comes from an adult in good health.

This clone was detected only a few times. V gene TRBV7-8 combines with J gene TRBJ2-1; perhaps TRBD1 as D (5 bases). The CDR3 contains 17 residues. Trimming cost V 5 bases and J 3 bases, with 20 bases left between them. The V gene's germline CDR1 is SGHVS and CDR2 FQNEAQ. In DNA form, the CDR3 reads TGTGCCAGCAGCCCACCCCTCAGGGCCCGATTCTACAATGAGCAGTTCTTC. This sequence encodes CASSPPLRARFYNEQFF. Full variable domain (remainder filled in from reference TRBV7-8 and TRBJ2-1): GAGVSQSPRYKVAKRGQDVALRCDPISGHVSLFWYQQALGQGPEFLTYFQNEAQLDKSGLPSDRFFAERPEGSVSTLKIQRTQQEDSAVYLCASSPPLRARFYNEQFFGPGTRLTVL.

The chain links TRBV7-9 to TRBJ2-3; the match to TRBD2 covers 10 bases. The CDR3 has 15 residues. Trimming at V came to 4 bases and at J to 6 bases, leaving 7 bases not matched to a gene. Germline assignment: CDR1 SEHNR and CDR2 FQNEAQ (reference sequence). CDR3 nucleotide sequence: TGTGCCAGCAGCTCAAGCGGGGGGGCCATCGATACGCAGTATTTT. This sequence encodes CASSSSGGAIDTQYF.

CDR3 nucleotide sequence: TGTGCCAGTAGTATAGATTTTAGGGGGGCCCGCAATCAGCCCCAGCATTTT. Its protein product is CASSIDFRGARNQPQHF. The J gene is TRBJ1-5, the V gene TRBV19, with D possibly TRBD1 on 6 matching bases. CDR3 length: 17 residues. Germline lookup yields CDR1 LNHDA and CDR2 SQIVND (reference sequence). The V end lost 0 bases, the J end lost 2 bases, and 14 bases lay between the germline ends.

This chain joins TRBV10-3 and TRBJ1-2; TRBD1 might be the D (5 bases). This CDR3 comprises 15 residues. CDR1 and CDR2 (germline): ENHRY, SYGVKD. V was pared by 6 bases and J by 8 bases, with 22 bases between. The CDR3 reads CAIRSGGTMGWGYTF. The CDR3 bases are TGTGCCATCAGATCGGGGGGAACGATGGGGTGGGGCTACACCTTC.

The CDR3 loop is CASSIGSAGGQGADTQYF. The CDR3 coding sequence is TGTGCCAGTAGTATAGGGAGTGCGGGGGGACAGGGTGCAGATACGCAGTATTTT. This chain connects TRBV19 to TRBJ2-3; weak D call: TRBD1 (9 bases). Germline V gives CDR1 LNHDA, CDR2 SQIVND (reference sequence). This CDR3 has 18 amino acids. V shed 1 base and J shed 4 bases, with 21 bases lying between them. The complete variable domain, with remaining parts taken from reference TRBV19 and TRBJ2-3, reads DGGITQSPKYLFRKEGQNVTLSCEQNLNHDAMYWYRQDPGQGLRLIYYSQIVNDFQKGDIAEGYSVSREKKESFPLTVTSAQKNPTAFYLCASSIGSAGGQGADTQYFGPGTRLTVL.

In this sample, this clone turned up a few times. The rearrangement links TRBV20-1 to TRBJ2-5; no clear D gene. Germline values: CDR1 DFQATT, CDR2 SNEGSKA (reference sequence). The CDR3 spans 11 residues. Trimming left V 2 bases short and J 1 base short, with 2 bases between. The CDR3 coding sequence is TGCAGTGCTAGACCCCAAGAGACCCAGTACTTC. Its translation is CSARPQETQYF.

The chain uses TRBV14 and TRBJ1-2, with a possible D match to TRBD1 (5 bases). The V and J ends lost 0 bases and 8 bases respectively, with 13 bases between them. CDR3 length: 14 residues. Germline V gives CDR1 SGHDN, CDR2 FVKESK. In DNA form, the CDR3 reads TGTGCCAGCAGCCAAGACGGTGCAGGGCAAGGCTACACCTTC. Translated, it gives CASSQDGAGQGYTF.

A single count supports this clone. The chain is built from TRBV9 and TRBJ2-5; 7 bases are a match to TRBD2. V lost 7 bases and J lost 4; bases outside the gene matches: 13. Per the germline V gene, CDR1 is SGDLS and CDR2 is YYNGEE. This CDR3 is 15 amino acids long. The CDR3 nucleotides are TGTGCCAGCGGCCCTTATGGCGGGGAGGGAGAGACCCAGTACTTC. Residues: CASGPYGGEGETQYF.

V usage is TRBV5-5 and J usage is TRBJ2-1, with 7 bases matching TRBD2. With 1 base clipped from V and 8 bases from J, the junction kept 6 bases outside the gene matches. The CDR3 contains 14 residues. Germline values: CDR1 SGHKS, CDR2 YYEKEE (reference sequence). DNA of the CDR3: TGTGCCAGCAGCTTGATCCGGGGGGTGGATGAGCAGTTCTTC. Translating it yields CASSLIRGVDEQFF.

V usage is TRBV6-5 and J usage is TRBJ2-4, with unresolved D. V lost 4 bases, J lost 0 bases, and 7 bases lay in between. Germline loops: CDR1 MNHEY, CDR2 SVGAGI. CDR3 length: 14 residues. Written as DNA, the CDR3 is TGTGCCAGCAGTTCCGAACGAGCCAAAAACATTCAGTACTTC. It codes for CASSSERAKNIQYF.

The gene calls are TRBV4-2 and TRBJ2-7, with a possible D match to TRBD2 (6 bases). The V end lost 4 bases, the J end lost 7 bases, and 14 bases lay between the germline ends. CDR3 size: 13 residues. Germline V gene data show CDR1 as LGHNA and CDR2 as YNFKEQ. The CDR3 sequence is CASSLGTAREQYF. The CDR3, as DNA: TGTGCCAGCAGCCTGGGGACTGCTCGAGAGCAGTACTTC.

The chain carries TRBV5-5 and TRBJ1-5, with no clear D. The length of the CDR3 is 15 residues. V was pared by 0 bases and J by 5 bases, with 12 bases between. CDR1 is SGHKS, CDR2 YYEKEE, per germline (reference sequence). The DNA for the CDR3 is TGTGCCAGCAGCTTGGAGGGATCCGGGGATCAGCCCCAGCATTTT. This encodes CASSLEGSGDQPQHF.

The rearrangement links TRBV27 to TRBJ2-2; 7 bases line up with TRBD1. The CDR3 consists of 16 residues. Per the germline V gene, CDR1 is MNHEY and CDR2 is SMNVEV (reference sequence). The trim removed 3 bases at V and 0 bases at J, leaving 4 bases unmatched. CDR3 in DNA: TGTGCCAGCAGTTTTTACAGGGGACCGAACACCGGGGAGCTGTTTTTT. Protein product: CASSFYRGPNTGELFF.

This clone came up a few times. The chain combines TRBV4-1 with TRBJ1-5, with D perhaps TRBD1 (5 bases). Looked up from germline, CDR1 is MGHRA and CDR2 is YSYEKL. V lost 6 bases and J 4 bases, leaving 13 bases between the germline ends. The CDR3 sequence is 14 residues long. The CDR3 loop reads CASRAQGGNQPQHF. The CDR3 nucleotides read TGCGCCAGCAGAGCGCAGGGAGGGAATCAGCCCCAGCATTTT.

The rearrangement links TRBV10-3 to TRBJ1-2; 11 bases match TRBD1. The CDR3 runs 14 residues. The V segment lost 3 bases and the J segment 8 bases; nucleotides outside the gene matches: 5. Per germline, CDR1 ENHRY and CDR2 SYGVKD. The CDR3 coding sequence is TGTGCCATCAGTGAAGGGACAGGGGGAGCGGGCTACACCTTC. This codes for CAISEGTGGAGYTF.

This chain links TRBV29-1 with TRBJ1-6, with 8 nucleotides matching TRBD1. Germline loops: CDR1 SQVTM, CDR2 ANQGSEA. CDR3 size: 13 residues. Unmatched junction bases numbered 8, after V lost 7 bases and J lost 9 bases. The CDR3 loop is CSARQGSTSPLHF. CDR3 nucleotides: TGCAGCGCCCGACAGGGGAGCACTTCACCCCTCCACTTT.